These 32 T cell receptor beta chains share one sample of origin, sequenced in a study of cytotoxic CD8 clonotypes in ibrutinib-treated CLL. Produced via immunoSEQ multiplex PCR; TCRdb's table is partial and in-frame only. Here the sample spans some 130,000 clones, 80% to 90% being singletons. The specimen comprised PBMCs, sampled after 24 months of ibrutinib treatment. The receptors come from a human donor with chronic lymphocytic leukemia.

This chain uses TRBV4-1 with TRBJ2-7; 8 nucleotides agree with TRBD1. Germline V CDR1 and CDR2: MGHRA, YSYEKL. The CDR3 has 15 residues. With 4 bases clipped from V and 1 base from J, the junction kept 6 bases outside the gene matches. For the CDR3, the DNA is TGCGCCAGCAGCCTTCGACAGGGGCCTTCCTACGAGCAGTACTTC. Protein sequence: CASSLRQGPSYEQYF.

The chain combines TRBV27 with TRBJ1-2; D is perhaps TRBD1 (5 bases). Germline values: CDR1 MNHEY, CDR2 SMNVEV (reference sequence). The CDR3 runs 14 residues. Trimming stripped 4 bases from V and 8 bases from J, with 17 bases between. The DNA for the CDR3 is TGTGCCAGCAGTTCTATAGACAGCCCTCGGGGCTACACCTTC. Translating gives CASSSIDSPRGYTF.

The CDR3 is CASSPVASGSAKTNEKLFF. In nucleotides, the CDR3 is TGTGCCAGCTCACCCGTGGCGAGCGGGTCCGCAAAGACTAATGAAAAACTGTTTTTT. This sequence joins TRBV18 and TRBJ1-4; D gene uncertain. In germline, CDR1 is KGHSH, CDR2 LQKENI. Trimming shortened V by 3 bases and J by 2 bases, and 22 bases separated the two germline ends. The CDR3 has 19 amino acids.

The V and J genes are TRBV28 and TRBJ2-7; 7 nucleotides agree with TRBD2. Germline assignment: CDR1 MDHEN and CDR2 SYDVKM. The CDR3 consists of 14 residues. V was pared by 5 bases and J by 7 bases, with 11 bases of the junction left unmatched. Here the CDR3 reads CASSKRAGTVEQYF. The CDR3 DNA reads TGTGCCAGCAGTAAAAGAGCGGGAACAGTAGAGCAGTACTTC.

CDR3 sequence: CASSFSGRETQYF. The CDR3 region has the DNA TGTGCCAGCAGTTTCTCGGGGAGAGAGACCCAGTACTTC. V usage is TRBV28 and J usage is TRBJ2-5; D is perhaps TRBD2 (5 bases). The CDR3 loop spans 13 amino acids. Trimming stripped 3 bases from V and 4 bases from J, with 9 bases between. Germline V CDR1 and CDR2: MDHEN, SYDVKM.

V and J are TRBV6-1 and TRBJ1-1; 10 positions match TRBD1. Unmatched junction bases numbered 4, after V lost 4 bases and J lost 2 bases. Germline CDR1 reads MNHNS; CDR2 reads SASEGT. The CDR3 loop spans 15 amino acids. DNA of the CDR3: TGTGCCAGCAGTGCTGGGACAGGGGCAAACACTGAAGCTTTCTTT. This gives the protein CASSAGTGANTEAFF.

This clone was seen a few times. This chain uses TRBV4-3 with TRBJ1-5; D perhaps matches TRBD1 (6 bases). Germline values: CDR1 LGHNA, CDR2 YSLEER. CDR3 length: 16 amino acids. Trimming removed 1 base from V and 2 bases from J, with 12 bases in between. The CDR3 region is CASSQVYGGRNQPQHF. Written as DNA, the CDR3 is TGCGCCAGCAGCCAAGTCTACGGGGGGCGCAATCAGCCCCAGCATTTT.

The V call is TRBV5-6, the J call TRBJ2-3, with a possible D match to TRBD1 (5 bases). Germline CDR1 and CDR2: SGHDT and YYEEEE. The CDR3 runs to 13 residues. V was shortened by 2 bases and J by 3 bases, with 7 bases between the two germline ends. CDR3 sequence reads: CASSLAGTDTQYF. CDR3 bases: TGTGCCAGCAGCTTAGCAGGGACAGATACGCAGTATTTT.

This chain connects TRBV19 to TRBJ2-1; 10 nucleotides match TRBD2. The length of the CDR3 is 16 residues. V was pared by 9 bases and J by 6 bases, with 14 bases of the junction left unmatched. Germline-derived CDR1 and CDR2 are LNHDA and SQIVND (reference sequence). For the CDR3, the DNA is TGTGCCAGCAGTGGTCCCTCTAGCGGGGGCCGCAATGAGCAGTTCTTC. Its protein product is CASSGPSSGGRNEQFF.

This chain joins TRBV5-1 and TRBJ2-2; D unresolved. With 0 bases removed from V and 4 bases from J, the gap between germline ends came to 13 bases. Germline V CDR1 and CDR2: SGHRS, YFSETQ. The CDR3 spans 16 residues. CDR3 in DNA: TGCGCCAGCAGCTTGGCTCGTGCCAGGCTCACCGGGGAGCTGTTTTTT. Protein sequence: CASSLARARLTGELFF.

The chain couples TRBV9 to TRBJ1-1; tentative D call: TRBD1 (6 bases). V lost 0 bases to trimming and J lost 8 bases, with 20 bases between them. Germline CDR1 SGDLS, CDR2 YYNGEE. The CDR3 is 16 amino acids. The DNA of the CDR3 is TGTGCCAGCAGCGTAGAGGGGGGCGTACCAAGGGGCGAAGCTTTCTTT. Translating it yields CASSVEGGVPRGEAFF.

CDR3 residues: CASSPLGNTIYF. For the CDR3, the DNA is TGTGCCAGCAGCCCCCTTGGAAACACCATATATTTT. The rearrangement uses TRBV7-9 and TRBJ1-3; D not certain. The CDR3 sequence is 12 residues long. Trimming removed 5 bases from V and 3 bases from J, with 5 bases in between. The germline CDR1 and CDR2 sequences are SEHNR and FQNEAQ (reference sequence).

On this clone itself: Distinct nucleotide sequences in the sample also encode this CDR3. This chain joins TRBV2 and TRBJ1-1; TRBD1 is a possible D gene (5 bases). This CDR3 has 13 residues. V lost 3 bases and J 1 base, leaving 6 bases between the germline ends. Per the germline V gene, CDR1 is SNHLY and CDR2 is FYNNEI. This CDR3 reads CASSDQGNTEAFF. CDR3 DNA: TGTGCCAGCAGTGATCAGGGGAACACTGAAGCTTTCTTT.

The V gene is TRBV14, the J gene TRBJ2-1, with D tentatively TRBD2 (5 bases). The CDR3 loop spans 17 amino acids. Germline V gene data show CDR1 as SGHDN and CDR2 as FVKESK. V shed 0 bases and J shed 4 bases, with 16 bases lying between them. The CDR3 here is CASSQDLRAGAYNEQFF. CDR3 DNA: TGTGCCAGCAGCCAAGATCTCCGGGCGGGCGCATACAATGAGCAGTTCTTC.

The rearrangement uses TRBV5-1 and TRBJ1-3; D is ambiguous. V dropped 2 bases and J dropped 1 base, with 19 bases sitting between them. The CDR3 length is 18 residues. CDR1 SGHRS and CDR2 YFSETQ come from the germline V gene. CDR3 residues: CASSLNSPGVLSGNTIYF. The CDR3 DNA follows: TGCGCCAGCAGCTTAAATTCCCCGGGAGTCCTTTCTGGAAACACCATATATTTT. The variable domain in full, completed from reference TRBV5-1 and TRBJ1-3, reads KAGVTQTPRYLIKTRGQQVTLSCSPISGHRSVSWYQQTPGQGLQFLFEYFSETQRNKGNFPGRFSGRQFSNSRSEMNVSTLELGDSALYLCASSLNSPGVLSGNTIYFGEGSWLTVV.

The chain links TRBV28 to TRBJ1-2, with a weak D call TRBD1 (6 bases). V was shortened by 1 base and J by 6 bases, with 24 bases between the two germline ends. Germline CDR1 MDHEN, CDR2 SYDVKM. This CDR3 has 18 amino acids. The CDR3 coding sequence is TGTGCCAGCAGTTTATTCCTGCCCGCAGGGGATCGGAGGAATGGCTACACCTTC. Translated, it gives CASSLFLPAGDRRNGYTF.

This clone was observed once. The chain joins TRBV28 to TRBJ1-1; D gene uncertain. V lost 2 bases and J 8 bases, leaving 9 bases between the germline ends. This CDR3 contains 12 residues. The germline V gene encodes CDR1 MDHEN and CDR2 SYDVKM. The CDR3 nucleotides read TGTGCCAGCAGTTTAGGGAGCTCAGAAGCTTTCTTT. Translating it yields CASSLGSSEAFF.

V and J are TRBV9 and TRBJ2-3; D not certain. Germline CDR1 is SGDLS and CDR2 is YYNGEE. Trimming removed 4 bases from V and 6 bases from J, with 15 bases in between. This CDR3 has 14 amino acids. The CDR3 DNA is TGTGCCAGCAGCTTCCGGGCTGGGGTGGATACGCAGTATTTT. This translates into CASSFRAGVDTQYF.

The chain recombines TRBV7-3 with TRBJ1-1; D not resolved. Germline values: CDR1 SGHTA, CDR2 FQGTGA. V lost 5 bases and J lost 2, with 9 bases in between. CDR3 length equals 13 residues. The CDR3 loop is CASSIGTNTEAFF. CDR3 bases: TGTGCCAGCAGCATTGGAACCAACACTGAAGCTTTCTTT.

The gene calls are TRBV30 and TRBJ2-7, with D possibly being TRBD1 or TRBD2 (6 bases each). Trimming shortened V by 0 bases and J by 2 bases, and 8 bases separated the two germline ends. From germline, CDR1 is GTSNPN and CDR2 SVGIG (reference sequence). This CDR3 region has 13 residues. CDR3 sequence reads: CAWSVRGPYEQYF. CDR3 DNA: TGTGCCTGGAGTGTCCGGGGGCCCTACGAGCAGTACTTC.

The V and J genes are TRBV30 and TRBJ1-4; 8 bases are shared with TRBD1. J gave up 10 bases and V 3 bases, and 7 bases lay outside the gene matches. The germline V gene encodes CDR1 GTSNPN and CDR2 SVGIG (reference sequence). The CDR3 is 13 amino acids. The CDR3 here is CAWRGQEVGKLFF. The CDR3 nucleotides are TGTGCCTGGAGGGGACAGGAGGTGGGAAAACTGTTTTTT.

This clone was recorded only once. The chain joins TRBV5-1 to TRBJ2-2; D gene unclear. V gave up 5 bases and J gave up 4 bases, with 12 bases separating them. This CDR3 is 14 amino acids long. Germline CDR1 reads SGHRS; CDR2 reads YFSETQ. The CDR3, as DNA: TGCGCCAGCAGGCAAAGGGTGGCCACCGGGGAGCTGTTTTTT. It translates to CASRQRVATGELFF. The whole variable domain, filled in from reference TRBV5-1 and TRBJ2-2, reads KAGVTQTPRYLIKTRGQQVTLSCSPISGHRSVSWYQQTPGQGLQFLFEYFSETQRNKGNFPGRFSGRQFSNSRSEMNVSTLELGDSALYLCASRQRVATGELFFGEGSRLTVL.

V is TRBV28 and J is TRBJ2-7; D uncertain. Trimming took 4 bases from V and 4 from J, leaving 14 bases between them. The CDR3 is 14 amino acids. Germline-derived CDR1 and CDR2 are MDHEN and SYDVKM. The CDR3 region is CASSSLKDGYEQYF. CDR3 nucleotide sequence: TGTGCCAGCAGTTCCCTGAAGGACGGATACGAGCAGTACTTC.

In regard to this clone: Other nucleotide sequences from this sample produce the same CDR3. The chain carries TRBV4-3 and TRBJ1-2; possible D gene TRBD1, 5 bases. This CDR3 is 17 amino acids long. Germline V lookup: CDR1 LGHNA, CDR2 YSLEER. V lost 3 bases and J 1 base, leaving 18 bases between the germline ends. As DNA, the CDR3 is TGCGCCAGCAGCCAGAACCCAATGCGACAGCATAACTATGGCTACACCTTC. Amino acids: CASSQNPMRQHNYGYTF.

The chain employs TRBV9 and TRBJ2-3; D might be TRBD1 or TRBD2, each matching 5 bases. V lost 0 bases and J lost 5, with 10 bases in between. CDR3 length: 14 residues. The germline V gene has CDR1 SGDLS and CDR2 YYNGEE. The CDR3, as DNA: TGTGCCAGCAGCGTAGGGGGGACGAAAGATACGCAGTATTTT. Residues: CASSVGGTKDTQYF. The full variable domain, completed using reference TRBV9 and TRBJ2-3, is DSGVTQTPKHLITATGQRVTLRCSPRSGDLSVYWYQQSLDQGLQFLIQYYNGEERAKGNILERFSAQQFPDLHSELNLSSLELGDSALYFCASSVGGTKDTQYFGPGTRLTVL.

Only a few counts were recorded for this clone. The junction does not match germline at one end; this may be a read error. This chain links TRBV4-2 with TRBJ1-1; maybe TRBD1 (5 bases). The CDR3 consists of 13 residues. Per germline, CDR1 LGHNA and CDR2 YNFKEQ. The CDR3: CASSHEQDTEAFF. The CDR3, as DNA: TGTGCCAGCAGCCATGAACAGGACACCGAAGCTTTCTTT.

This clone was seen just once. This rearrangement joins TRBV28 to TRBJ2-1; 7 bases match TRBD1. In germline, CDR1 is MDHEN, CDR2 SYDVKM. The length of the CDR3 is 14 residues. Unmatched junction bases numbered 6, after V lost 6 bases and J lost 4 bases. The CDR3 nucleotides read TGTGCCAGCAGCCCGGGACAGACTTACAATGAGCAGTTCTTC. This translates into CASSPGQTYNEQFF. The variable domain in full, completed from reference TRBV28 and TRBJ2-1, reads DVKVTQSSRYLVKRTGEKVFLECVQDMDHENMFWYRQDPGLGLRLIYFSYDVKMKEKGDIPEGYSVSREKKERFSLILESASTNQTSMYLCASSPGQTYNEQFFGPGTRLTVL.

CDR3 region: CASSRQVEYNSPLHF. In DNA form, the CDR3 reads TGTGCCAGTAGTCGACAGGTGGAGTATAATTCACCCCTCCACTTT. The chain couples TRBV19 to TRBJ1-6; D possibly corresponds to TRBD1 (6 bases). Germline lookup yields CDR1 LNHDA and CDR2 SQIVND (reference sequence). The ends were cut back, 5 bases at V and 4 bases at J, with 12 bases in the middle. This CDR3 is 15 amino acids long.

This clone was counted many times. This chain joins TRBV4-2 and TRBJ2-4; D possibly matches TRBD1 or TRBD2 (5 bases each). Trimming stripped 4 bases from V and 9 bases from J, with 16 bases between. CDR3 size: 14 residues. Germline V CDR1 and CDR2: LGHNA, YNFKEQ. The CDR3 region is CASSPRVEGTIQYF. The DNA for the CDR3 is TGTGCCAGCAGCCCCAGGGTCGAGGGGACCATTCAGTACTTC.

The CDR3 is CSVESVGANVLTF. The CDR3 DNA follows: TGCAGCGTTGAAAGTGTTGGGGCCAACGTCCTGACTTTC. J is TRBJ2-6 and V is TRBV29-1; D ambiguous. V lost 2 bases and J 3 bases, leaving 5 bases between the germline ends. Germline CDR1 reads SQVTM; CDR2 reads ANQGSEA. CDR3 length equals 13 residues.

J is TRBJ2-7 and V is TRBV28; possible D gene TRBD2, 5 bases. Trimming stripped 4 bases from V and 6 bases from J, with 19 bases between. CDR1 is MDHEN and CDR2 is SYDVKM in the germline V gene. CDR3 size: 15 residues. The CDR3 bases are TGTGCCAGCAGTTCGGGAACTAGTCTCTTATCCGAGCAGTACTTC. Residues: CASSSGTSLLSEQYF.

The chain is built from TRBV11-1 and TRBJ2-1; 7 bases map to TRBD2. After removal of 3 bases from V and 10 bases from J, the junction contained 21 bases not matched to a gene. The germline CDR1 and CDR2 sequences are SGHAT and FQDESV (reference sequence). The CDR3 is 18 amino acids. DNA for the CDR3: TGTGCCAGCAGCTTGAGTAGAGGTGGGAGGGGTCGACTTAAAGAGCAGTTCTTC. Translating gives CASSLSRGGRGRLKEQFF.